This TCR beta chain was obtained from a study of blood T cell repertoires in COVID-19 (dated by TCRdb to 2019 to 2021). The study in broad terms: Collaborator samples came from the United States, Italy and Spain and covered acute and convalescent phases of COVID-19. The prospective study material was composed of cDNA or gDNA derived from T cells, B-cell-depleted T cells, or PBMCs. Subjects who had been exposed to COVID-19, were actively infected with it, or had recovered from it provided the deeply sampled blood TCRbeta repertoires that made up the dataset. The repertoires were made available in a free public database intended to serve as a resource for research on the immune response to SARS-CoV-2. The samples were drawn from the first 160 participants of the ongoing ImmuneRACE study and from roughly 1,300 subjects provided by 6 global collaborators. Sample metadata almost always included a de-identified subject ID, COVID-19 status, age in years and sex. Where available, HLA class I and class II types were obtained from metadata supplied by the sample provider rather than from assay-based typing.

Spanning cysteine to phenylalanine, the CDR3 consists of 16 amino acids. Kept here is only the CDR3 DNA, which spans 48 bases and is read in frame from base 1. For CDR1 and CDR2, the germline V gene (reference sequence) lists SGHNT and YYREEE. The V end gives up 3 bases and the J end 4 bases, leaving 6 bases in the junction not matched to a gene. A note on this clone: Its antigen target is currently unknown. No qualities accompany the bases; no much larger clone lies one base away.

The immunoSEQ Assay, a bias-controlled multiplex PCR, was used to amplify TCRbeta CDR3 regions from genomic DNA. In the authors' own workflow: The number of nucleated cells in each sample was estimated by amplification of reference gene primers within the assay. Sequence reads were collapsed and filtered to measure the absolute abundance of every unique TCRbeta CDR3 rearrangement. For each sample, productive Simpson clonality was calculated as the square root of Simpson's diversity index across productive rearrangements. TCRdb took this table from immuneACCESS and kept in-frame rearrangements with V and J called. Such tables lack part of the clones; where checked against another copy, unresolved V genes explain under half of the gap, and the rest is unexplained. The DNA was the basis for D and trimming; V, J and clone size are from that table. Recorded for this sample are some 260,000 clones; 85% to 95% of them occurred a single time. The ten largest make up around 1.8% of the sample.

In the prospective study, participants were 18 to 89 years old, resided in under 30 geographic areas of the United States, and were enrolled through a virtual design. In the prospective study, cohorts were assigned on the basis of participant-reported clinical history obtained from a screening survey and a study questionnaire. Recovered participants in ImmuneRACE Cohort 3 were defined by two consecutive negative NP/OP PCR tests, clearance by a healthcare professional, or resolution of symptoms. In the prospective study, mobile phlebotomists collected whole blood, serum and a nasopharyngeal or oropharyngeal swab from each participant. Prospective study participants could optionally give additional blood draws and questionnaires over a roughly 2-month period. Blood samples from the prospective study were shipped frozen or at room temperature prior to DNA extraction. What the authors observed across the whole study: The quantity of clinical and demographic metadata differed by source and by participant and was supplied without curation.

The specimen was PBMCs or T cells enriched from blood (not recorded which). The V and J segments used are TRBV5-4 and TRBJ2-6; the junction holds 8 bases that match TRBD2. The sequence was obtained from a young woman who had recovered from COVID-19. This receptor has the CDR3 CASSSAGGLGANVLTF. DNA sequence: TGTGCCAGCAGCTCCGCGGGGGGTCTCGGGGCCAACGTCCTGACTTTC. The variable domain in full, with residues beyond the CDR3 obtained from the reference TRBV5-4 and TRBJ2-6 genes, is ETGVTQSPTHLIKTRGQQVTLRCSSQSGHNTVSWYQQALGQGPQFIFQYYREEENGRGNFPPRFSGLQFPNYSSELNVNALELDDSALYLCASSSAGGLGANVLTFGAGSRLTVL.